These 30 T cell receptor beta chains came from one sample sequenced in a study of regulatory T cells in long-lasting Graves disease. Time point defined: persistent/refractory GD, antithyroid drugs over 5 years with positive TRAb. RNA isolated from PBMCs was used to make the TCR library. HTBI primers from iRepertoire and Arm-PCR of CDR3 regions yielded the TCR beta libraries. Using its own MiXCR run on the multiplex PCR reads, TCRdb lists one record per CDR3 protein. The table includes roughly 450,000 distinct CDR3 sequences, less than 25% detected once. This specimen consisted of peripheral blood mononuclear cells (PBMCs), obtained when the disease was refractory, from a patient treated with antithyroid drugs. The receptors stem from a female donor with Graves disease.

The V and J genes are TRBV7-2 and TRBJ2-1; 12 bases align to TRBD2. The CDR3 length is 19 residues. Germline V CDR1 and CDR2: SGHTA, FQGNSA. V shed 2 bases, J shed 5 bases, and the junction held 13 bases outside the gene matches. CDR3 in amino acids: CASSLSRWAGLAGNNEQFF. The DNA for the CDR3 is TGTGCCAGCAGCTTATCAAGGTGGGCAGGACTAGCGGGGAACAATGAGCAGTTCTTC.

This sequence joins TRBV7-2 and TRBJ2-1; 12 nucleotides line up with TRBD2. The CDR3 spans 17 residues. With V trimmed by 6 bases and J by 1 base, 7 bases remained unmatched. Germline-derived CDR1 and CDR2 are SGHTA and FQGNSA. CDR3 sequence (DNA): TGTGCCAGCAGTTACGACCTAGCGGGAGGGTCCTACAATGAGCAGTTCTTC. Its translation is CASSYDLAGGSYNEQFF. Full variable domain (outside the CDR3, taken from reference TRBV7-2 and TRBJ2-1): GAGVSQSPSNKVTEKGKDVELRCDPISGHTALYWYRQSLGQGLEFLIYFQGNSAPDKSGLPSDRFSAERTGGSVSTLTIQRTQQEDSAVYLCASSYDLAGGSYNEQFFGPGTRLTVL.

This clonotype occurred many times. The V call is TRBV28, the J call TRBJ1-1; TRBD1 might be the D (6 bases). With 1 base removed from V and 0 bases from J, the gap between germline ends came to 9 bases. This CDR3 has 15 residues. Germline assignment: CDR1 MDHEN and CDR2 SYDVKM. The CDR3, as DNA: TGTGCCAGCAGTTTATCCAAGGGGGTGAACACTGAAGCTTTCTTT. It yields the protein CASSLSKGVNTEAFF.

The CDR3 loop reads CASSLGFGYTEAFF. In DNA form, the CDR3 reads TGTGCCAGCAGCTTAGGATTTGGATACACTGAAGCTTTCTTT. J is TRBJ1-1 and V is TRBV7-2; D gene unclear. Trimming cost V 1 base and J 3 bases, with 9 bases left between them. There are 14 residues in the CDR3. The V gene's germline CDR1 is SGHTA and CDR2 FQGNSA.

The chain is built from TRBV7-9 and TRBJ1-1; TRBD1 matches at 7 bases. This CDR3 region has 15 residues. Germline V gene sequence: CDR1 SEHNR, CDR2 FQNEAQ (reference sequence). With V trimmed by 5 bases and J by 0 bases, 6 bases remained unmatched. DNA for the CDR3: TGTGCCAGCAGCCAACCGGGACAGCTGAACACTGAAGCTTTCTTT. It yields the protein CASSQPGQLNTEAFF.

This CDR3 reads CSAAQRVNYGYTF. CDR3 sequence (DNA): TGCAGTGCTGCACAGCGAGTTAACTATGGCTACACCTTC. V and J are TRBV20-1 and TRBJ1-2; no definite D call. This CDR3 spans 13 amino acids. From germline, CDR1 is DFQATT and CDR2 SNEGSKA (reference sequence). V lost 5 bases and J lost 1, with 11 bases in between.

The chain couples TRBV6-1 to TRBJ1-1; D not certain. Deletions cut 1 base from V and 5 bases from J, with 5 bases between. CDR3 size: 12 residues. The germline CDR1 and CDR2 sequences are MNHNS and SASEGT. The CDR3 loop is CASSEEITEAFF. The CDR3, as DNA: TGTGCCAGCAGTGAAGAGATAACTGAAGCTTTCTTT.

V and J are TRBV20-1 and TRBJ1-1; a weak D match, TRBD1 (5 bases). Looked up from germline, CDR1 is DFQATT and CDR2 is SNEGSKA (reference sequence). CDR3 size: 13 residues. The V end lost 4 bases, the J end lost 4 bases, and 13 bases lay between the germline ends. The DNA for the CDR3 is TGCAGTGCTACCTTTGGGGGTGGCACTGAAGCTTTCTTT. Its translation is CSATFGGGTEAFF.

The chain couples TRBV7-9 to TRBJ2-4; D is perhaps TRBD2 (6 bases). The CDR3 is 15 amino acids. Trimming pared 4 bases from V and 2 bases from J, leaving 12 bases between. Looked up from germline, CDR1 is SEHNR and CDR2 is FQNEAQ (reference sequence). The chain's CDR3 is CASSWNRESKNIQYF. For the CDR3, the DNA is TGTGCCAGCAGCTGGAATCGGGAGTCCAAAAACATTCAGTACTTC.

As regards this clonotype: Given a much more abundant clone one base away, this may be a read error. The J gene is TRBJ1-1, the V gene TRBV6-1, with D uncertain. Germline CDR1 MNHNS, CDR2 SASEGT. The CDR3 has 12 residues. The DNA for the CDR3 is TGTGCCAGCCTCGCGGCGAACACTGAAGCTCTCTTT. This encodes CASLAANTEALF.

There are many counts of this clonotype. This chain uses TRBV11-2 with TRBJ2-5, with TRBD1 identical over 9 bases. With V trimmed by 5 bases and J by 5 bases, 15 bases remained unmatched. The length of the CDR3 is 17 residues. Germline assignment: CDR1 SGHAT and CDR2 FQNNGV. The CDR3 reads CASSALPTGGNGETQYF. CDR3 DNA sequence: TGTGCCAGCAGCGCCCTCCCCACAGGGGGCAACGGGGAGACCCAGTACTTC.

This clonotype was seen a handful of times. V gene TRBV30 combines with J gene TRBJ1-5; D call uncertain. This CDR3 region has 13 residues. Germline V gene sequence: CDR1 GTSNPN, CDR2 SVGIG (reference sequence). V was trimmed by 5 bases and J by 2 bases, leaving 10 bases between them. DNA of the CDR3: TGTGCCTGGGGCCGGGCCCGCAATCAGCCCCAGCATTTT. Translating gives CAWGRARNQPQHF.

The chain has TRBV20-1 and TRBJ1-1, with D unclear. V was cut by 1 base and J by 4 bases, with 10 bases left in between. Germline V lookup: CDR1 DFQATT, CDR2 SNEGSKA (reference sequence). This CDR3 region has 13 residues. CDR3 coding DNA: TGCAGTGCTAGAGTGCGGGAGGGCACTGAAGCTTTCTTT. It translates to CSARVREGTEAFF.

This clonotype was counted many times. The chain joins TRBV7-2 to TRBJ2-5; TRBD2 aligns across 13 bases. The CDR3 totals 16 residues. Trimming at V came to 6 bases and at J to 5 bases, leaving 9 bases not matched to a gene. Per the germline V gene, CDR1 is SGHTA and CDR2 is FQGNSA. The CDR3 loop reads CASRPTSGRMGETQYF. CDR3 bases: TGTGCCAGCAGGCCGACTAGCGGGAGGATGGGTGAGACCCAGTACTTC.

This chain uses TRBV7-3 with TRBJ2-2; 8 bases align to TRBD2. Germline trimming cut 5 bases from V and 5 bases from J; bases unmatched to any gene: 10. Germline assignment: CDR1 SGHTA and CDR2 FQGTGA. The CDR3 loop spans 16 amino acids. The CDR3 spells CASSTAGTSRTGELFF. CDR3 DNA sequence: TGTGCCAGCAGCACCGCCGGGACTAGTCGGACCGGGGAGCTGTTTTTT.

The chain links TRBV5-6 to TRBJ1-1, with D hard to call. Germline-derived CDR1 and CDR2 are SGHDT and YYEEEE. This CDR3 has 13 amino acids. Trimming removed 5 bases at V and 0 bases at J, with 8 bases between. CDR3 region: CASRSTVNTEAFF. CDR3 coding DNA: TGTGCCAGCAGATCGACTGTGAACACTGAAGCTTTCTTT.

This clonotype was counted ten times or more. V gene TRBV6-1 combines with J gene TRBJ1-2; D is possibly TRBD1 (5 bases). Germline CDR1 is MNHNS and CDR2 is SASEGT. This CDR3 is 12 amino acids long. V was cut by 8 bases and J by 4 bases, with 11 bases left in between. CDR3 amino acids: CASGQGGYGYTF. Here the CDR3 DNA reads TGTGCCAGCGGCCAGGGAGGCTATGGCTACACCTTC.

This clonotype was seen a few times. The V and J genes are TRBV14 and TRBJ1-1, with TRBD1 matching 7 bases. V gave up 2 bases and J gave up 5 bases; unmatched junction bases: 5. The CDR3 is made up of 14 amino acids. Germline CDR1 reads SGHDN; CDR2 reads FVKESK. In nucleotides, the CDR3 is TGTGCCAGCAGCCAACAGACAGGGAGTACTGAAGCTTTCTTT. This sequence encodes CASSQQTGSTEAFF.

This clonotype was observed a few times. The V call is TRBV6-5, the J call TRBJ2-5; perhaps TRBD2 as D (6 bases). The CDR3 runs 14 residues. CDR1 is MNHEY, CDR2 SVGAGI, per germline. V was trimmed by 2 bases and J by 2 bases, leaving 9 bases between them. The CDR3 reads CASSYLEGQETQYF. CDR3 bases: TGTGCCAGCAGTTACCTGGAGGGGCAAGAGACCCAGTACTTC.

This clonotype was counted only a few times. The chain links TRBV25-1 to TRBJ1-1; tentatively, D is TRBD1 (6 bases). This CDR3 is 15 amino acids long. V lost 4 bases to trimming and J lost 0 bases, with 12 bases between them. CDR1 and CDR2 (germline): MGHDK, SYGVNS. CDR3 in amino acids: CASSGSGVLNTEAFF. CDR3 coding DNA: TGTGCCAGCAGTGGATCAGGGGTGCTGAACACTGAAGCTTTCTTT.

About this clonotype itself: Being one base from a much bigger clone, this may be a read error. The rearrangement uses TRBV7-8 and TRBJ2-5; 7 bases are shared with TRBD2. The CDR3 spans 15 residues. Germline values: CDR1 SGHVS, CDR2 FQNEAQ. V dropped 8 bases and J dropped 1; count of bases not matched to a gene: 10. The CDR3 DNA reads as TGTGCCAGCGCCCAGCGGGGCAACCGCCAAGAGACCCAGTACTTC. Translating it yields CASAQRGNRQETQYF.

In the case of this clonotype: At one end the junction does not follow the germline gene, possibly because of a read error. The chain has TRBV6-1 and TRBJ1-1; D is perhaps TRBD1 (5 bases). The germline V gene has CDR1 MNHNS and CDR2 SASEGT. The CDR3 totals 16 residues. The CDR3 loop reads CASTQGTVIQGTEAFF. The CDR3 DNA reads TGTGCCAGCACCCAAGGGACGGTGATCCAGGGAACTGAAGCCTTCTTT.

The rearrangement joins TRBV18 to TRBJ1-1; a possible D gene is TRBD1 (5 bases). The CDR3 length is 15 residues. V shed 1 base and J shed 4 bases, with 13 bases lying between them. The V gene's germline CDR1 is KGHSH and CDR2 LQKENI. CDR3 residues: CASSPQAEGRTEAFF. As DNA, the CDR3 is TGTGCCAGCTCACCACAGGCGGAGGGGCGCACTGAAGCTTTCTTT.

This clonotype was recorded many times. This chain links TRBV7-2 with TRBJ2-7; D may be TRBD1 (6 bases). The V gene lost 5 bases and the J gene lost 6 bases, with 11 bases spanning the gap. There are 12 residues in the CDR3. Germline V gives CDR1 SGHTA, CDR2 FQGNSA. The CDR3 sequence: CASSNRVSEQYF. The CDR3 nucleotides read TGTGCCAGCAGCAACAGGGTATCCGAGCAGTACTTC.

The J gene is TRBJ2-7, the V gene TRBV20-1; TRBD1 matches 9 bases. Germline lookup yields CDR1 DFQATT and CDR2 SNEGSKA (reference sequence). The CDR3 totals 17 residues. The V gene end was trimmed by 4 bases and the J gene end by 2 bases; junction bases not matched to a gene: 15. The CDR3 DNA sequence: TGCAGTGCTAAAGGGACAGGGCAAGTTTTAATTCCCTACGAGCAGTACTTC. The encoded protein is CSAKGTGQVLIPYEQYF.

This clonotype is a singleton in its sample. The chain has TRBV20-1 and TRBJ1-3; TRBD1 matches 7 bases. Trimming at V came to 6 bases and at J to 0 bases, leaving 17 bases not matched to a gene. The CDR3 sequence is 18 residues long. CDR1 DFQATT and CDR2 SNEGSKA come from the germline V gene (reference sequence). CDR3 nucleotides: TGCAGTGCCAGGGGGGGTTCTTCAGGGTTAGCCTCTGGAAACACCATATATTTT. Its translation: CSARGGSSGLASGNTIYF.

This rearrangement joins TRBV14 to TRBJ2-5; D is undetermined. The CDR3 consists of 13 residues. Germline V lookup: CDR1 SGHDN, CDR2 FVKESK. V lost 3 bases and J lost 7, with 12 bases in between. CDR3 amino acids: CASSQLGLGTQYF. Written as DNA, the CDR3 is TGTGCCAGCAGCCAGTTAGGCTTGGGGACCCAGTACTTC. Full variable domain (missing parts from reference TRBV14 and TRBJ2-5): EAGVTQFPSHSVIEKGQTVTLRCDPISGHDNLYWYRRVMGKEIKFLLHFVKESKQDESGMPNNRFLAERTGGTYSTLKVQPAELEDSGVYFCASSQLGLGTQYFGPGTRLLVL.

CDR3 bases: TGCGCCAGCAGCCAGACCCTAGCGGGAGCCTACGAGCAGTACTTC. It encodes CASSQTLAGAYEQYF. The chain is built from TRBV5-1 and TRBJ2-7; the match to TRBD2 covers 10 bases. Germline CDR1 is SGHRS and CDR2 is YFSETQ. The CDR3 covers 15 residues. V was pared by 4 bases and J by 2 bases, with 6 bases of the junction left unmatched.

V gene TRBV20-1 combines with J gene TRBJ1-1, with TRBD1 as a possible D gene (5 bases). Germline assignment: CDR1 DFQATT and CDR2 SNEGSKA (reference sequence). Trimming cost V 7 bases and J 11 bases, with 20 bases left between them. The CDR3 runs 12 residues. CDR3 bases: TGCAGTGTAGTTCCAGGGAGGGAAGCTGCTTTCTTT. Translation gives CSVVPGREAAFF.

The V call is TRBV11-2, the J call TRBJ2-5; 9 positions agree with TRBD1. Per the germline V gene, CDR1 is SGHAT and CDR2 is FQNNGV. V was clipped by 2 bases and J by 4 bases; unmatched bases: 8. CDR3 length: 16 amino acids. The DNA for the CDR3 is TGTGCCAGCAGCTTATGGGGACAGGGTAGGGGAGAGACCCAGTACTTC. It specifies CASSLWGQGRGETQYF.